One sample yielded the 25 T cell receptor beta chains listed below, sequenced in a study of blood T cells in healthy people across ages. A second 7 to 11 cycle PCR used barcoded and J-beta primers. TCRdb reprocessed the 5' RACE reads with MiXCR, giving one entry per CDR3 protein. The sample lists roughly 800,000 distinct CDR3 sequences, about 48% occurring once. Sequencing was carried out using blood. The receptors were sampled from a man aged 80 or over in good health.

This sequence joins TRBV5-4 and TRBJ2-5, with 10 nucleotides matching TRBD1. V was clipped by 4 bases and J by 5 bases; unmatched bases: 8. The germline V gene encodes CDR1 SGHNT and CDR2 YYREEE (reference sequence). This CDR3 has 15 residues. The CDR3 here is CASSHRTGGAETQYF. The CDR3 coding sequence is TGTGCCAGCAGCCACAGGACAGGGGGGGCGGAGACCCAGTACTTC.

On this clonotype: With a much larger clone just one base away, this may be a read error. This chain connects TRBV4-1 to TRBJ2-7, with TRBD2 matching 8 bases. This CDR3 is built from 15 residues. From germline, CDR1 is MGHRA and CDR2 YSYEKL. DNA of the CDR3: TGCGCCAGCAGCCAAGGCGCGGGAGGAGTGTACGGGCAGTACTTC. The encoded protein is CASSQGAGGVYGQYF.

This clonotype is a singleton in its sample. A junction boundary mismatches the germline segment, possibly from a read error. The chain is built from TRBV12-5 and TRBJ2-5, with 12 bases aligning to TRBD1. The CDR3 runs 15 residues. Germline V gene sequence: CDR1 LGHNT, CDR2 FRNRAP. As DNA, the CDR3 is TGTGCTAGTGGTTCCCGGGACAGGGGGCGTGAGACCCGGTACTTC. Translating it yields CASGSRDRGRETRYF.

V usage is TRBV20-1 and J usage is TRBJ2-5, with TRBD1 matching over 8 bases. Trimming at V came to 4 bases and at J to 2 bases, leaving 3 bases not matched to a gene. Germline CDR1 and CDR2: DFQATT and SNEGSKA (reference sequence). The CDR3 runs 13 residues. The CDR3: CSAIQGGQETQYF. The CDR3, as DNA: TGCAGTGCTATACAGGGGGGACAAGAGACCCAGTACTTC.

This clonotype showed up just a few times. Written as DNA, the CDR3 is TGCAGCGTTGAATGGGGTCCCTACGAGCAGTACTTC. Translating it yields CSVEWGPYEQYF. The V call is TRBV29-1, the J call TRBJ2-7, with D hard to call. V lost 2 bases and J 2 bases, leaving 7 bases between the germline ends. The CDR3 spans 12 residues. Germline loops: CDR1 SQVTM, CDR2 ANQGSEA.

CDR3 nucleotide sequence: TGTGCCAGCAGCCAAGGGACTAGCGGGAGGGAGGAGCAGTACTTC. Protein: CASSQGTSGREEQYF. The chain links TRBV3-1 to TRBJ2-4; 15 bases line up with TRBD2. CDR1 and CDR2 (germline): LGHDT, YNNKEL (reference sequence). The CDR3 totals 15 residues. The trim removed 1 base at V and 13 bases at J, leaving 5 bases unmatched.

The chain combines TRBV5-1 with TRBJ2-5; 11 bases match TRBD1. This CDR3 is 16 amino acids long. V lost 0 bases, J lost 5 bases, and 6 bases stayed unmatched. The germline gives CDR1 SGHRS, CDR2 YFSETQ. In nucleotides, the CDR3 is TGCGCCAGCAGCTTGGTGGACAGGGGGCATCAGGAGACCCAGTACTTC. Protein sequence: CASSLVDRGHQETQYF.

The CDR3 sequence is CASSGAGGAWEQYF. CDR3 in DNA: TGTGCCAGCAGCGGAGCGGGGGGGGCTTGGGAGCAGTATTTT. V is TRBV2 and J is TRBJ2-3, with 10 bases fitting TRBD2. V dropped 6 bases and J dropped 11; count of bases not matched to a gene: 11. The CDR3 is made up of 14 amino acids. The germline CDR1 and CDR2 sequences are SNHLY and FYNNEI.

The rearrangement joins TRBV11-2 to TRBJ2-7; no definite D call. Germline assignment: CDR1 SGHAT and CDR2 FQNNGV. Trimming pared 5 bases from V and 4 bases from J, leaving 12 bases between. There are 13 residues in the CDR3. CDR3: CASSPRVFYEQYF. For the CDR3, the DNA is TGTGCCAGCAGCCCTCGAGTGTTTTACGAGCAGTACTTC.

The CDR3 coding sequence is TGCAGTACTCCCCGGGACACCACCCAAGAGACCCAGTACTTC. Translated, it gives CSTPRDTTQETQYF. This chain uses TRBV20-1 with TRBJ2-5; D is perhaps TRBD1 (6 bases). CDR3 length equals 14 residues. Trimming cost V 8 bases and J 1 base, with 17 bases left between them. Looked up from germline, CDR1 is DFQATT and CDR2 is SNEGSKA (reference sequence).

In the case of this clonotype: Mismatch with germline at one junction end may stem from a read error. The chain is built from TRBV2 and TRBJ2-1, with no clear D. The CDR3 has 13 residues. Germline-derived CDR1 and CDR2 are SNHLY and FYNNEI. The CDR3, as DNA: TGTGCCAGCAGTGGCCAGTCCTCCAATGAGCAGTTCTTC. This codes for CASSGQSSNEQFF.

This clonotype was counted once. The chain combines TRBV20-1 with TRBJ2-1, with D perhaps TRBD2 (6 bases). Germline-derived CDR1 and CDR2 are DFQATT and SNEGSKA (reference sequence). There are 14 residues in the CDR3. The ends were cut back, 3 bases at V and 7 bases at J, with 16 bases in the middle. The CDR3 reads CSARTSGVWNEQFF. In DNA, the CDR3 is TGCAGTGCTAGGACGTCGGGAGTATGGAATGAGCAGTTCTTC.

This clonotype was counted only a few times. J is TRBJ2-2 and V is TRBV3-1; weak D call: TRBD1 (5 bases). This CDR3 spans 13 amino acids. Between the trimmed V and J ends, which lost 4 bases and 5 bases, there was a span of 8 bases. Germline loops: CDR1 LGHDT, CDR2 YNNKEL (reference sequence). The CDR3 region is CASSRRETGELFF. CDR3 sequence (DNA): TGTGCCAGCAGCCGCAGGGAAACCGGGGAGCTGTTTTTT.

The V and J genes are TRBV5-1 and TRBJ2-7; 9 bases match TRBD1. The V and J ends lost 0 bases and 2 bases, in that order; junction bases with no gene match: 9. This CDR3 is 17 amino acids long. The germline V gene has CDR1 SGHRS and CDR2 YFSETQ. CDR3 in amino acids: CASSLVPGQGFTYEQYF. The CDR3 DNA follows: TGCGCCAGCAGCTTGGTACCAGGACAGGGGTTTACCTACGAGCAGTACTTC.

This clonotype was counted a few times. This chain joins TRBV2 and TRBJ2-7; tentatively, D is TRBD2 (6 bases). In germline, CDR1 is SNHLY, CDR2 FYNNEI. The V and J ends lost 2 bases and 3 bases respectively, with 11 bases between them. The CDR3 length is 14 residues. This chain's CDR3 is CASSETTGGYEQYF. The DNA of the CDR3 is TGTGCCAGCAGTGAAACCACCGGGGGCTACGAGCAGTACTTC.

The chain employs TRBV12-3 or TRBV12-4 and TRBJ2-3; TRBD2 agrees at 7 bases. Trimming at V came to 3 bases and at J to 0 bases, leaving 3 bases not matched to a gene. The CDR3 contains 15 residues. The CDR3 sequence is CASSLREGSTDTQYF. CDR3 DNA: TGTGCCAGCAGTTTGAGGGAGGGTAGCACAGATACGCAGTATTTT.

The CDR3 loop is CASSPGDRVEVETQYF. The CDR3 DNA reads as TGTGCCAGCAGTCCCGGGGACAGGGTGGAAGTGGAGACCCAGTACTTC. The gene calls are TRBV27 and TRBJ2-5, with TRBD1 identical over 9 bases. CDR3 length: 16 residues. Unmatched junction bases numbered 12, after V lost 5 bases and J lost 5 bases. CDR1 is MNHEY and CDR2 is SMNVEV in the germline V gene (reference sequence).

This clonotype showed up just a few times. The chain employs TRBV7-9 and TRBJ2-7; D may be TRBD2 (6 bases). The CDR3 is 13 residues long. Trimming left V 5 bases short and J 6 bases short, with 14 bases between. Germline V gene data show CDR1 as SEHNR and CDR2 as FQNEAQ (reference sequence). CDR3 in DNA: TGTGCCAGCAGCCCACAGACTAGTCTCGAGCAGTACTTC. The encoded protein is CASSPQTSLEQYF. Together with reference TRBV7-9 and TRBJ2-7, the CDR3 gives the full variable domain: DTGVSQNPRHKITKRGQNVTFRCDPISEHNRLYWYRQTLGQGPEFLTYFQNEAQLEKSRLLSDRFSAERPKGSFSTLEIQRTEQGDSAMYLCASSPQTSLEQYFGPGTRLTVT.

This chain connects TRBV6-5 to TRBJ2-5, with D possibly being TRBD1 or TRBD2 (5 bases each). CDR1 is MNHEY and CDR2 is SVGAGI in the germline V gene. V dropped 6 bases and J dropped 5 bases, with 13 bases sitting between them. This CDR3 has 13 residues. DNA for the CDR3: TGTGCCAGCAGCGGACCGGGGACCGAGACCCAGTACTTC. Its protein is CASSGPGTETQYF.

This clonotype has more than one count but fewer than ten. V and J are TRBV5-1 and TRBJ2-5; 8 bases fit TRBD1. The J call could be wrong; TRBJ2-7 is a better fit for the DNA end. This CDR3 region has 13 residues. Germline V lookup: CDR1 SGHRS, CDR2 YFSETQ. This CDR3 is CASSSQTGAEQYF. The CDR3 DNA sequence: TGCGCCAGCAGCTCCCAGACAGGGGCCGAGCAGTACTTC.

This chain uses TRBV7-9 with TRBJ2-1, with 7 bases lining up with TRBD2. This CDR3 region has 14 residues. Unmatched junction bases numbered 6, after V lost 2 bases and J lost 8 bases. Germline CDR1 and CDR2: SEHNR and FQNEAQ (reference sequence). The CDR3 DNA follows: TGTGCCAGCAGCTTAACGACTAGCCACGATGAGCAGTTCTTC. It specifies CASSLTTSHDEQFF.

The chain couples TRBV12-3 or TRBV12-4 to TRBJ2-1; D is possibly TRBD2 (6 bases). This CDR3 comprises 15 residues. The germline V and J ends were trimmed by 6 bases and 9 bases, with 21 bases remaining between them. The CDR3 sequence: CASSTPGLPTTEQFF. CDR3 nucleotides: TGTGCCAGCAGCACACCGGGACTGCCGACTACTGAGCAGTTCTTC.

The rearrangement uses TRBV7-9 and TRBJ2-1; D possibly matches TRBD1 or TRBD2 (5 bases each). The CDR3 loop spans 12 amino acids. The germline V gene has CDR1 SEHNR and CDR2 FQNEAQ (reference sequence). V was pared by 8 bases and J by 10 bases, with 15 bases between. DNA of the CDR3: TGTGCCAGCGGTGGGGGAGCAAGGGAGCAGTTCTTC. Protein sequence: CASGGGAREQFF.

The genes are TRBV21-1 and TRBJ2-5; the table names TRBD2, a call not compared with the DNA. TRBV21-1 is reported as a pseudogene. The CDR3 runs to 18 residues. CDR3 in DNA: TGTGCCAGCAGCTCCCAGGGAACTAGCGGGATTGTTAACAATGAGCAGTACTTC. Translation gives CASSSQGTSGIVNNEQYF.

The CDR3 nucleotides are TGTGCCAGCAGTTACTCTGAACGGGACAGGGCCAAAAACATTCAGTACTTC. It codes for CASSYSERDRAKNIQYF. V usage is TRBV6-2 or TRBV6-3 and J usage is TRBJ2-4; 8 bases are shared with TRBD1. Germline CDR1 reads MNHEY; CDR2 reads SVGEGT. With 0 bases clipped from V and 1 base from J, the junction kept 5 bases outside the gene matches. The CDR3 extends over 17 amino acids.